The present T cell receptor (beta chain) was sequenced within a study of T cells after yellow fever vaccination. Worth noting for this clonotype: The antigen is unknown.

This CDR3 spans 15 amino acids. Per the germline V gene, CDR1 is LGHNA and CDR2 is YNFKEQ. After removal of 0 bases from V and 6 bases from J, the junction contained 4 bases not matched to a gene. Study observations and caveats: The booster saw the reappearance of most primary-vaccination clones (approximately 97% CD4, about 85% CD8). The secondary response was weaker but peaked faster, day 5 versus 15.

MiXCR was run by TCRdb on the 5' RACE reads, yielding one entry per CDR3 protein. The sample includes fewer than 150,000 distinct CDR3 sequences, more than 5.5% seen only once; the top ten take more than 2.5%. V and J are TRBV4-2 and TRBJ1-5; 8 bases map to TRBD1. The specimen was CD4+ T cells sorted from PBMCs, collected roughly seven weeks after the first yellow fever vaccination. The source of this sequence is a man aged 18 to 35 who received the YFV17D yellow fever vaccine. CDR3 sequence reads: CASSQDGQGSQPQHF. The CDR3 DNA sequence: TGTGCCAGCAGCCAAGACGGACAGGGAAGTCAGCCCCAGCATTTT.